These T cell receptor beta chains were read from a single sample in a study of T cell responses to AZD1222 COVID-19 vaccine. Data came from immunoSEQ multiplex PCR; TCRdb stores just in-frame clones and leaves some out. Of 150,000 to 200,000 clones listed, roughly 94% were seen once; the top ten hold around 0.66%. The specimen comprised peripheral blood, sampled on day 0 of AZD1222 vaccination. The receptor source for this set is an adult in good health. Each CDR3 is given with its conserved first and last residue. The order of the fields is D gene, V gene, J gene, clone size, CDR3 length, CDR3 DNA, CDR3 protein. A D gene is named only where the DNA matches it firmly. The size field is filled for only some rows; it gives once, few, many or a size class.

>-|TRBV6-5|TRBJ2-2|few|14
TGTGCCAGCAGGAAGGGACAGAACACCGGGGAGCTGTTTTTT
CASRKGQNTGELFF
>-|TRBV7-6|TRBJ1-5|-|16
TGTGCCAGCAGCCTGGATAGAAGGGACGAGGGTCAGCCCCAGCATTTT
CASSLDRRDEGQPQHF
>TRBD1|TRBV9|TRBJ1-5|-|15
TGTGCCAGCAGCGTAGGTGGACAGGGGGGACAGCCCCAGCATTTT
CASSVGGQGGQPQHF
>TRBD2|TRBV13|TRBJ2-1|-|14
TGTGCCAGCATCACTAGCGGGAGGAACAATGAGCAGTTCTTC
CASITSGRNNEQFF
>TRBD2|TRBV7-9|TRBJ2-2|-|16
TGTGCCAGCAGTTGGCCGGGACTAGTGGACACCGGGGAGCTGTTTTTT
CASSWPGLVDTGELFF
>-|TRBV5-5|TRBJ2-1|-|16
TGTGCCAGCAGCTTGGCAGTTTGGCTAATCTACAATGAGCAGTTCTTC
CASSLAVWLIYNEQFF
>-|TRBV6-2/TRBV6-3|TRBJ1-5|once|16
TGTGCCAGCAGTTACAGGAGGGATTATAGCAATCAGCCCCAGCATTTT
CASSYRRDYSNQPQHF
>-|TRBV28|TRBJ1-5|-|11
TGTGCCAGCACCACGAATCAGCCCCAGCATTTT
CASTTNQPQHF
>TRBD2|TRBV7-9|TRBJ2-1|-|14
TGTGCCAGCAGCCGGACTAGCGGGAGCCATGAGCAGTTCTTC
CASSRTSGSHEQFF
>-|TRBV30|TRBJ1-3|-|18
TGTGCCTGGAGCCTTACACGGGGGGACCGGAACTCTGGAAACACCATATATTTT
CAWSLTRGDRNSGNTIYF
>-|TRBV14|TRBJ1-2|-|16
TGTGCCAGCAGCCAAGATTTCTCGGGGGGGCCGGTCGGCTACACCTTC
CASSQDFSGGPVGYTF
>-|TRBV5-8|TRBJ1-1|once|13
TGTGCCAGCAGCCAACGATGGACGACTAAAGCTTTCTTT
CASSQRWTTKAFF
>-|TRBV5-4|TRBJ2-3|-|13
TGTGCCAGCCCACTATCAAGACGAGATACGCAGTATTTT
CASPLSRRDTQYF
>TRBD2|TRBV25-1|TRBJ2-7|-|14
TGTGCCAGCAGTGGACTAGCGGCAAAGTACGAGCAGTACTTC
CASSGLAAKYEQYF
>-|TRBV28|TRBJ2-2|-|16
TGTGCCAGCAGCTACCCTCCAGGGAAGGACACCGGGGAGCTGTTTTTT
CASSYPPGKDTGELFF
>-|TRBV4-1|TRBJ1-4|-|17
TGCGCCAGCAGCCTCAAGGGGGTTTCTACAACTAATGAAAAACTGTTTTTT
CASSLKGVSTTNEKLFF
>-|TRBV29-1|TRBJ2-3|once|14
TGCTCCTGGGGCCCCAGCTCTAGCACAGATACGCAGTATTTT
CSWGPSSSTDTQYF
>-|TRBV4-2|TRBJ1-1|-|17
TGTGCCAGCAGCCAAGACCCTGGGGCAGGGACGAACACTGAAGCTTTCTTT
CASSQDPGAGTNTEAFF
>-|TRBV28|TRBJ1-1|-|14
TGTGCCAGCAGTTTAAGGGTGTCATACACTGAAGCTTTCTTT
CASSLRVSYTEAFF
>-|TRBV27|TRBJ2-2|once|16
TGTGCCAGCAGTTTCTCTACTAGGGGGGCGGGCGGGGAGCTGTTTTTT
CASSFSTRGAGGELFF
>-|TRBV18|TRBJ1-5|-|18
TGTGCCAGCTCCCCCACCGGGACAAGAAACTCCAATAGGCAGCCCCAGCATTTT
CASSPTGTRNSNRQPQHF